The next 8 T cell receptor beta chains were all read from a single sample in a study of cytomegalovirus exposure and HLA in healthy donors. 60 Vbeta and 13 Jbeta primers were used in PCR. Clones were read by immunoSEQ multiplex PCR, and TCRdb kept only the in-frame ones, dropping some. The data hold over 45,000 clones, with around three quarters observed a single time. Sequenced input: PBMCs. Receptors originate from a female donor in good health and CMV-seronegative.

This chain uses TRBV5-1 with TRBJ1-2; 9 positions match TRBD1. The CDR3 runs 16 residues. The germline V gene encodes CDR1 SGHRS and CDR2 YFSETQ. Losses at the gene ends were 4 bases for V and 1 base for J; bases not matched to a gene: 8. CDR3 in amino acids: CASSTRGGQGNYGYTF. In DNA form, the CDR3 reads TGCGCCAGCAGCACCCGGGGGGGACAGGGTAACTATGGCTACACCTTC.

The chain joins TRBV7-2 to TRBJ1-5; 7 bases map to TRBD1. There are 16 residues in the CDR3. V lost 0 bases to trimming and J lost 3 bases; unmatched junction nucleotides: 5. Germline loops: CDR1 SGHTA, CDR2 FQGNSA. The CDR3 reads CASSLAPGTANQPQHF. CDR3 in DNA: TGTGCCAGCAGCTTAGCGCCCGGGACAGCCAATCAGCCCCAGCATTTT.

This chain links TRBV28 with TRBJ1-6; unclear D gene. Between the trimmed V and J ends, which lost 3 bases and 7 bases, there was a span of 4 bases. The CDR3 extends over 12 amino acids. From germline, CDR1 is MDHEN and CDR2 SYDVKM. The CDR3 here is CASSFLNSPLHF. The CDR3 nucleotides read TGTGCCAGCAGTTTCCTCAATTCACCCCTCCACTTT.

The CDR3 spells CASSRQMLNTEAFF. The CDR3 DNA reads TGTGCCAGCAGTCGACAGATGCTGAACACTGAAGCTTTCTTT. The chain joins TRBV27 to TRBJ1-1, with D perhaps matching TRBD1 (5 bases). The ends were cut back, 5 bases at V and 0 bases at J, with 10 bases in the middle. The CDR3 totals 14 residues. Germline V lookup: CDR1 MNHEY, CDR2 SMNVEV (reference sequence).

This clone has just a few counts. The V gene is TRBV6-1, the J gene TRBJ2-2; TRBD2 agrees at 14 bases. The V gene's germline CDR1 is MNHNS and CDR2 SASEGT. V shed 6 bases and J 6 bases; nucleotides not matched to a gene: 3. The CDR3 extends over 15 amino acids. The CDR3 reads CASRTSGGASGELFF. The CDR3 region has the DNA TGTGCCAGCAGGACTAGCGGGGGGGCGTCCGGGGAGCTGTTTTTT.

V usage is TRBV15 and J usage is TRBJ1-2, with 8 positions matching TRBD1. The V gene end was trimmed by 0 bases and the J gene end by 8 bases; junction bases not matched to a gene: 5. Per the germline V gene, CDR1 is LNHNV and CDR2 is YYDKDF (reference sequence). The length of the CDR3 is 14 residues. This chain's CDR3 is CATSRDGQGEGYTF. The CDR3 bases are TGTGCCACCAGCAGAGACGGACAGGGAGAGGGCTACACCTTC. Based on the CDR3 plus reference TRBV15 and TRBJ1-2, the full variable domain is DAMVIQNPRYQVTQFGKPVTLSCSQTLNHNVMYWYQQKSSQAPKLLFHYYDKDFNNEADTPDNFQSRRPNTSFCFLDIRSPGLGDTAMYLCATSRDGQGEGYTFGSGTRLTVV.

The chain has TRBV7-8 and TRBJ1-4; the D gene is possibly TRBD1 (6 bases). The CDR3 sequence is 18 residues long. Germline V lookup: CDR1 SGHVS, CDR2 FQNEAQ. V lost 5 bases to trimming and J lost 5 bases, with 24 bases between them. The CDR3 region has the DNA TGTGCCAGCAGCCGGCCTAATCAGGGGTTTTTAAGGAATGAAAAACTGTTTTTT. It yields the protein CASSRPNQGFLRNEKLFF.

This rearrangement joins TRBV7-2 to TRBJ2-1, with TRBD2 identical over 8 bases. This CDR3 contains 14 residues. Germline CDR1 is SGHTA and CDR2 is FQGNSA. Losses at the gene ends were 1 base for V and 12 bases for J; bases not matched to a gene: 8. DNA for the CDR3: TGTGCCAGCAGCTTAGACGGGGGGGTGGCATGGCAGTTCTTC. Amino acid sequence: CASSLDGGVAWQFF.